This T cell receptor beta chain was found in a study of cytomegalovirus exposure and HLA in healthy donors. Remarks on this clone: Its antigen is still unknown.

V lost 4 bases, J lost 3 bases, and 2 bases stayed unmatched. This CDR3 has 13 residues. The V gene's germline CDR1 is MNHEY and CDR2 SVGAGI. Primers included in the PCR were 60 Vbeta and 13 Jbeta primers. Generated by immunoSEQ multiplex PCR, the TCRdb table keeps only in-frame clones and is missing some. The sample includes approximately 74,000 clones, around 80% of them seen just once. The study's findings and limits: Most TCR sequences were rare, but some public TCRs occurred in many donors. A link between a missense DCLRE1C variant and TCR beta V- and J-gene trimming emerged from a later analysis. Within a later analysis, the majority of CMV-associated TCR beta chains appeared HLA-restricted.

The chain uses TRBV6-5 and TRBJ2-7; 8 bases agree with TRBD1. Sequences were obtained from PBMCs. This TCR was recovered from a man between 35 and 55 years old in good health and CMV-seronegative. CDR3 nucleotide sequence: TGTGCCAGCAGTTTAGGACAGGGCTACGAGCAGTACTTC. This gives the protein CASSLGQGYEQYF.